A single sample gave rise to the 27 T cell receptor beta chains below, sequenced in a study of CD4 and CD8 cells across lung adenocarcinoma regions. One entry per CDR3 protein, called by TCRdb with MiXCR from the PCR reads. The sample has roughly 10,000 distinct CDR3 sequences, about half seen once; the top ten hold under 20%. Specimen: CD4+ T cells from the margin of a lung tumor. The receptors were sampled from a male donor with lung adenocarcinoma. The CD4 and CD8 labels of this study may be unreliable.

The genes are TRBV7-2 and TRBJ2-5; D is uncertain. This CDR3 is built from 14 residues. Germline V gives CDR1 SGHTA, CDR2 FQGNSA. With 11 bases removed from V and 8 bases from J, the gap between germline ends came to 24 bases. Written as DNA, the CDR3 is TGTGCCGGGATCGTAGGCCCGGGCCAAAACACCCAGTACTTC. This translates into CAGIVGPGQNTQYF.

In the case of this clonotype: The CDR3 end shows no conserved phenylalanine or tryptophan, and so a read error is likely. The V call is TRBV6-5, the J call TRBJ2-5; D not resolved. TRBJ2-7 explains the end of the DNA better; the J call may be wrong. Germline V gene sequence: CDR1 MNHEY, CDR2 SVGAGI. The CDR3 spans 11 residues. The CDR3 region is CASSYIYEQYS. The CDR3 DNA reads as TGTGCCAGCAGCTATATCTACGAGCAGTACTCC.

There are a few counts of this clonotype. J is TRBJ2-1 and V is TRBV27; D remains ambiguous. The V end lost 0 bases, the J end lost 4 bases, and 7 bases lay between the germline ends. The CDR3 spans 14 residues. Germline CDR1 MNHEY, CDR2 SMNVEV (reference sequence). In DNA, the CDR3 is TGTGCCAGCAGTTTATCAGGACGGTACAATGAGCAGTTCTTC. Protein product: CASSLSGRYNEQFF.

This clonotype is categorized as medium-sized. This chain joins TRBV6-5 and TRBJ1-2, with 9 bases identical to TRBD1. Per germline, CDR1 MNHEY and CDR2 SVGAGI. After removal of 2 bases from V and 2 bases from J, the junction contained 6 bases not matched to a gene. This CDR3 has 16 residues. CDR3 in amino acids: CASSYLGQGGNYGYTF. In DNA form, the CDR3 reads TGTGCCAGCAGTTACCTGGGACAGGGAGGCAACTATGGCTACACCTTC.

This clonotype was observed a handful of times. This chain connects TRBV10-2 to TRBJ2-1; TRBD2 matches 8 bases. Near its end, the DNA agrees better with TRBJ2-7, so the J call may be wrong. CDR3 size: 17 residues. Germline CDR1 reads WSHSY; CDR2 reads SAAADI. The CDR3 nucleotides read TGCGCCAGCAGTGGTCGGGAGGGCCTCTTAAGCTCCTACGAGCAGTACTTC. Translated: CASSGREGLLSSYEQYF.

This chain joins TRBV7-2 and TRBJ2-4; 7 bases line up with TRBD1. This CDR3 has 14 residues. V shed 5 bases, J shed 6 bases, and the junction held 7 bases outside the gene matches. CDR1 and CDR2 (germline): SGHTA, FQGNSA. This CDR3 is CASSSRQGVNIQYF. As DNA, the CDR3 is TGTGCCAGCAGCAGTCGACAGGGTGTAAACATTCAGTACTTC. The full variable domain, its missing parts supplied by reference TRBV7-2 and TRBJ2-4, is GAGVSQSPSNKVTEKGKDVELRCDPISGHTALYWYRQSLGQGLEFLIYFQGNSAPDKSGLPSDRFSAERTGGSVSTLTIQRTQQEDSAVYLCASSSRQGVNIQYFGAGTRLSVL.

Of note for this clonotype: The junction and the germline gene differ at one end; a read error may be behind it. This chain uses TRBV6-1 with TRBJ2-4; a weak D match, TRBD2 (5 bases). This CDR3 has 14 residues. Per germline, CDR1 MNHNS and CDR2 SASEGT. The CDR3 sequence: CASSGLGAKDTQYF. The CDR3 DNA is TGTGCCAGCAGTGGCTTGGGAGCCAAAGATACGCAGTATTTC.

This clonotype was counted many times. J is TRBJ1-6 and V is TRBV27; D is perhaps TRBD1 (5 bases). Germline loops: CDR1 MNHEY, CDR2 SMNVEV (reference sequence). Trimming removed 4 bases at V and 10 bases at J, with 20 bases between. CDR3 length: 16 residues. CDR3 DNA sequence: TGTGCCAGCAGTTCCCTTCTAAGGGGCGATACGTCACCCCTCCACTTT. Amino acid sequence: CASSSLLRGDTSPLHF.

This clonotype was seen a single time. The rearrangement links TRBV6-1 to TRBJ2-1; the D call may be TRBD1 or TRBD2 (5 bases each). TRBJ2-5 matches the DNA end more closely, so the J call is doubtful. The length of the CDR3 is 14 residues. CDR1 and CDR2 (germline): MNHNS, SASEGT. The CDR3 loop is CASSRDGDQETQYF. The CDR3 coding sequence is TGTGCCAGCAGTAGGGACGGGGATCAAGAGACCCAGTACTTC.

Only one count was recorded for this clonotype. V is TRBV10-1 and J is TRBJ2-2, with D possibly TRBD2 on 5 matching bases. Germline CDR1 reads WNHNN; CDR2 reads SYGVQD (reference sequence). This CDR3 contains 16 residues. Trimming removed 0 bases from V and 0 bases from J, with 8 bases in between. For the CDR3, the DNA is TGCGCCAGCAGTGAGTCAGGGCGGGCGAACACCGGGGAGCTGTTTTTT. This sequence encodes CASSESGRANTGELFF.

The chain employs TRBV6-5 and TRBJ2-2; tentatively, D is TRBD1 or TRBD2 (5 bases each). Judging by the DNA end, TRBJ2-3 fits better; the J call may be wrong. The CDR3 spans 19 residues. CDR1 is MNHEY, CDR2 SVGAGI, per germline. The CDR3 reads CASSYTSGTRAVVTGEQYF. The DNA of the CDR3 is TGTGCCAGCAGTTACACCTCCGGGACCCGGGCGGTGGTCACCGGGGAGCAGTATTTT.

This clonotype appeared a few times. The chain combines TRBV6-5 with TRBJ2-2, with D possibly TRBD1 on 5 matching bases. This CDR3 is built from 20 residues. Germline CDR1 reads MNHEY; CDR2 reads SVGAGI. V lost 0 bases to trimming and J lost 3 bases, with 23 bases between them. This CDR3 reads CASSYSGPGLTTIYTGELFF. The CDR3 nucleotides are TGTGCCAGCAGTTACTCGGGTCCAGGGCTTACAACGATCTACACCGGGGAGCTGTTTTTT.

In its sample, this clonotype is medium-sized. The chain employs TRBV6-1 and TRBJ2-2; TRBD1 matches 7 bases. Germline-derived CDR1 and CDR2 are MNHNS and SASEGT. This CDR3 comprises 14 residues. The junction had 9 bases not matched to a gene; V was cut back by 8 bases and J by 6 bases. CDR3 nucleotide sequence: TGTGCCAGCGGCACCGGGACAGACGCCGGGGAGCTGTTTTTT. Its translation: CASGTGTDAGELFF.

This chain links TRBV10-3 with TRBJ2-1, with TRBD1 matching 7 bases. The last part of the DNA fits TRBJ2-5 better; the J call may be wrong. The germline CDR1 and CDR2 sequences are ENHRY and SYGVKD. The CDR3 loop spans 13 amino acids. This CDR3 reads CAIRGDSKETQYF. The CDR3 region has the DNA TGTGCCATCAGGGGGGACAGTAAAGAGACCCAGTACTTC.

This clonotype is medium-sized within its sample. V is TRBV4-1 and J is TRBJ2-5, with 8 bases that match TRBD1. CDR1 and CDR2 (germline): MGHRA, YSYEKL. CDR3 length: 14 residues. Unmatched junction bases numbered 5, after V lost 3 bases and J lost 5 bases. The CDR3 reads CASSQYRGMETQYF. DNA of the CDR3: TGCGCCAGCAGCCAGTACAGGGGGATGGAGACCCAGTACTTC.

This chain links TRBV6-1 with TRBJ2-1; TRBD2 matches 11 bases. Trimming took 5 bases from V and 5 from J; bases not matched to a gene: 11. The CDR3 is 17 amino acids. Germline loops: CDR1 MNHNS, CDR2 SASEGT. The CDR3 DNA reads TGTGCCAGCAGTCAACGGCAAACTAGCGGGAGTAACAATGAGCAGTTCTTC. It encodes CASSQRQTSGSNNEQFF.

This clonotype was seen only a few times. This CDR3 is CASSRTGGADTQYF. The CDR3 DNA sequence: TGCGCCAGCAGTAGGACAGGGGGCGCAGATACGCAGTATTTT. The chain links TRBV10-1 to TRBJ2-3; TRBD1 matches 11 bases. Per the germline V gene, CDR1 is WNHNN and CDR2 is SYGVQD (reference sequence). V was pared by 5 bases and J by 4 bases, with 2 bases of the junction left unmatched. There are 14 residues in the CDR3.

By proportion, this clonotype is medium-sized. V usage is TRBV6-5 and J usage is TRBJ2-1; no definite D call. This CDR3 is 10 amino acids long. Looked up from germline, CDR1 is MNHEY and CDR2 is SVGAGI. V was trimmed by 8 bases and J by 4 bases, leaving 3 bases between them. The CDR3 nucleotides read TGTGCCAGCTCTTACAATGAGCAGTTCTTC. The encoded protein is CASSYNEQFF.

CDR3 in DNA: TGTGCCAGCAGTGCGGGGCTCGGGGGGAGTGACCAAGAGACCCAGTACTTC. It encodes CASSAGLGGSDQETQYF. V is TRBV6-1 and J is TRBJ2-5; 7 bases align to TRBD2. Germline V CDR1 and CDR2: MNHNS, SASEGT. The J segment lost 0 bases and the V segment lost 4 bases, leaving 11 bases of the junction unmatched. CDR3 size: 17 residues.

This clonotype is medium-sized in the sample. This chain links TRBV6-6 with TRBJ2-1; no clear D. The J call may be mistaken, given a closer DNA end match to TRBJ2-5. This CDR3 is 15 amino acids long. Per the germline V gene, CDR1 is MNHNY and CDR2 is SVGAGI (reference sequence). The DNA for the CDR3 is TGTGCCAGCAGGCCCCTACCCCACAGCCAAGAGACCCAGTACTTC. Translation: CASRPLPHSQETQYF.

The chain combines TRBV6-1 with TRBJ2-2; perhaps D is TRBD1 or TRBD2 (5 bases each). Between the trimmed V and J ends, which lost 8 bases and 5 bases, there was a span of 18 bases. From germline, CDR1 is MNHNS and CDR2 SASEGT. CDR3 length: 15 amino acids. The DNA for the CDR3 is TGTGCCAGCTCTACGACGGGACGTCGGACCGGGGAGCTGTTTTTT. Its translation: CASSTTGRRTGELFF.

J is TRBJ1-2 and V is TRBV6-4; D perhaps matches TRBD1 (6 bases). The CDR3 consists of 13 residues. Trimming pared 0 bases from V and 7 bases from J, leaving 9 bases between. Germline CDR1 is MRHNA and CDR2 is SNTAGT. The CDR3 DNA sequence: TGTGCCAGCAGTGACTCGAGGGGGTTTGGCTACACCTTC. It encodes CASSDSRGFGYTF.

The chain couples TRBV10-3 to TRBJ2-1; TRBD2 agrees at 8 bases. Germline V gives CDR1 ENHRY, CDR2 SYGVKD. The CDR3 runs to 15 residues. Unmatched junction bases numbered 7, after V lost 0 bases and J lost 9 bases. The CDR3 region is CAISESASGRLEQFF. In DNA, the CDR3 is TGTGCCATCAGTGAGTCGGCTAGCGGGCGGCTTGAGCAGTTCTTC.

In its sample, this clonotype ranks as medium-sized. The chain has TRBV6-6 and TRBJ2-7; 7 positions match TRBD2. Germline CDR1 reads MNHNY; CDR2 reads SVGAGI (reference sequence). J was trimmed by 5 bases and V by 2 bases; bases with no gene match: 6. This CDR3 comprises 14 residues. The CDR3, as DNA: TGTGCCAGCAGTTACACCGGGACTAACAACGAGCAGTACTTC. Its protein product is CASSYTGTNNEQYF.

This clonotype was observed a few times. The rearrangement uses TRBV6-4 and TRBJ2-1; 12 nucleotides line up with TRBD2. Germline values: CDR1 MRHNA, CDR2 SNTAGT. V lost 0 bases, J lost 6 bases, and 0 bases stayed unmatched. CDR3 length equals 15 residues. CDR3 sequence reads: CASSDSTSGSNEQFF. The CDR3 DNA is TGTGCCAGCAGTGACTCGACTAGCGGGAGCAATGAGCAGTTCTTC.

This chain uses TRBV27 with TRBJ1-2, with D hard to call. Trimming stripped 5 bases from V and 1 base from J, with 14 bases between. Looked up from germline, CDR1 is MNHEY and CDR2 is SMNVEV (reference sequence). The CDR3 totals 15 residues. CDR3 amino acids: CASSLTVNFNYGYTF. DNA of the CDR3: TGTGCCAGCAGTCTAACAGTAAACTTTAACTATGGCTACACCTTC.

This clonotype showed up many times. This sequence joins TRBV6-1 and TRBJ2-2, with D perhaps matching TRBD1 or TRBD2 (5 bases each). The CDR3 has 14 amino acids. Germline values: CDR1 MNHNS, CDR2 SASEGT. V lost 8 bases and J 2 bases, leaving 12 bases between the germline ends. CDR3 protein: CASCRDHNTGELFF. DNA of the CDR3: TGTGCCAGCTGCCGGGACCATAACACCGGGGAGCTGTTTTTT.